The T cell receptor (beta chain) described here comes from a study of regulatory T cells in long-lasting Graves disease. Study information: Those Graves' patients who were newly diagnosed had been on antithyroid drugs under 3 months.

Both iRepertoire HTBI primers and Arm-PCR of CDR3 regions were used to build the TCR beta libraries. TCRdb called the multiplex PCR reads again in MiXCR, with one record for every CDR3 protein. The sample records about 400,000 distinct CDR3 sequences, 15% to 17% being singletons. The CDR3 is 14 residues long. Trimming removed 7 bases from V and 2 bases from J, with 14 bases in between. The sample holds many counts of this clonotype. Antigen specificity is unknown. Study-level points and caveats: Relative to newly diagnosed Graves' patients, persistent ones had lower TCR diversity. Persistent cases favored TRBV28, TRBJ1-2 and TRBJ2-5.

Time point in this sample: newly diagnosed GD, antithyroid drugs for less than 3 months. TCR sequences were obtained from RNA taken from PBMCs. Nine-milliliter peripheral blood samples went into EDTA tubes. The TCR was taken from a female donor with Graves disease. J is TRBJ1-1 and V is TRBV12-3 or TRBV12-4; TRBD1 is a possible D gene (6 bases). Sequenced material: peripheral blood mononuclear cells (PBMCs), taken at new diagnosis, from a patient treated with antithyroid drugs. CDR3 nucleotides: TGTGCCAGCACCGCAGGGGCGCCTAACACTGAAGCTTTCTTT. As protein: CASTAGAPNTEAFF.